This T cell receptor (beta chain) was recovered during a study of PD-L1 blockade in urothelial cancer. Time point indicated: pretreatment peripheral blood. The assay was immunoSEQ multiplex PCR, and TCRdb's table has in-frame clones only and misses some. Among about 52,000 clones, around four fifths were seen once, and the ten largest hold 1% to 1.5%. The origin of this receptor is a man in his forties or fifties with urothelial cancer. Sequences were derived from PBMCs, sampled around atezolizumab (anti-PD-L1) treatment.

In DNA form, the CDR3 reads TGTGCCAGCAGCCATAGAGACTCCTACGAGCAGTACTTC. Its translation: CASSHRDSYEQYF. This chain joins TRBV7-9 and TRBJ2-7; D gene unclear. The CDR3 runs 13 residues. Germline V gene data show CDR1 as SEHNR and CDR2 as FQNEAQ (reference sequence). The V end was cut by 5 bases, the J end by 0 bases, with 8 bases between.